There are a few counts of the clone carrying this TCR beta chain. Antigen: not known. The data are from a study of T cell responses to AZD1222 COVID-19 vaccine. Overall study findings and caveats: In all cases, repertoires were sampled only after the peak T cell response. Baseline seropositivity characterized only six AZD1222 recipients. The sample set comprised mostly white British donors with more females, and clonal diversity was possibly underestimated.

Trimming shortened V by 2 bases and J by 0 bases, and 8 bases separated the two germline ends. There are 15 residues in the CDR3. Germline CDR1 reads MGHDK; CDR2 reads SYGVNS. The repertoire was sequenced with immunoSEQ multiplex PCR; TCRdb's copy has only in-frame clones and lacks some. The sample has about 85,000 clones; 80% to 90% are singletons. V usage is TRBV25-1 and J usage is TRBJ1-3, with D unclear. The sequence derives from an adult in good health. The material was peripheral blood, obtained on day 0 of AZD1222 vaccination. CDR3 loop: CASSEGVSSGNTIYF. The CDR3, as DNA: TGTGCCAGCAGTGAAGGGGTGAGCTCTGGAAACACCATATATTTT.